This T cell receptor (beta chain) was recovered during a study of T cell clonality in common variable immunodeficiency (dated by TCRdb to the mid-2010s). Findings and caveats that apply to the study as a whole: CVID TCRbeta sequences were reported to have fewer deletions and N-nucleotide insertions and to lack highly modified clones with 13 or more V deletions. CVID subjects shared fewer TCRbeta clones with each other than healthy controls did (p < 0.0001). Compared with healthy controls, CVID subjects showed increased TCRbeta clonality (t-test p = 0.018), a feature most characteristic of about a third of subjects. According to the authors, figuring out what caused the increased clonality in CVID would require sequencing the repertoires of T cell subpopulations. Even though DNA input was the same, control samples had an average of roughly 76,000 unique sequences each, compared with some 32,000 in CVID samples. Correlations of repertoire features with clinical complications were constrained by heterogeneity among patients within the CVID cohort.

At the junction V is shortened by 5 bases and J by 7 bases, with 12 bases in between. From a lookup of the germline V gene (reference sequence), CDR1 and CDR2 are SEHNR and FQNEAQ. The CDR3 contains 14 residues, cysteine and phenylalanine counted. The DNA shown is the part of the CDR3 that was read: 33 bases, in frame from base 1. Standard criteria, namely reduction of serum IgG, IgA and/or IgM below the normal range together with specific antibody deficiency, were applied for the diagnosis of CVID. There were some 44 subjects in the CVID group (roughly 30 male and about 15 female), ranging in age from roughly 9 to 64 years, with a mean age of roughly 39. Most of the CVID patients and most of the healthy controls were of Caucasian heritage. Replacement immunoglobulin therapy had been administered to all CVID subjects for at least one year at the time of study participation. At the time of blood collection, no CVID subject was ill or was being treated with immunomodulatory or immunosuppressive medication. Heparinized peripheral whole blood samples of 5 to 8 ml were collected from each donor. Genomic DNA from adults with common variable immune deficiency (CVID) and from healthy adult controls was the source for sequencing TCRbeta CDR3 repertoires. Diluted blood was subjected to density centrifugation over Hypaque 1077 or Ficoll-Paque for isolation of peripheral blood mononuclear cells. Genomic DNA was obtained from unsorted mononuclear cells through either Qiagen column purification or a centrifugation-based method.

Worth noting for this clone: The antigen this receptor binds is unknown. The read gets to within 3 residues of the CDR3 end, and the germline J gene fills in the rest.

For sequencing input, CVID and control samples contributed equivalent amounts of genomic DNA. For every sample, a 60 bp segment covering the rearranged TCRbeta CDR3 region was amplified and then sequenced. The immunoSEQ assay, a bias-corrected multiplex PCR with high-throughput sequencing, was employed for TCRbeta amplification. Processing in the source paper ran as follows. Every unique nucleotide sequence was considered a clone and was annotated with V, D and J genes, copy number and frequency. Sequences were labeled productive if in frame, and non-productive if out of frame or containing stop codons. As previously described, clonality was computed from Shannon's entropy. The predicted amino acid sequences of productive clones were used to derive mean CDR3 Kyte-Doolittle hydropathy. Hierarchical clustering of scaled V gene usage was performed with the R hclust function using Manhattan distance and complete linkage. Sharing of clones by CDR3 amino acid sequence was evaluated through resampling of 12 repertoires per group over 100 rounds. The repertoires were screened for some 69 published EBV-specific TCRbeta sequences and 245 published CMV-specific TCRbeta sequences. Analysis left out two CVID samples that produced under 10,000 sequences, so around 40 CVID repertoires remained. The immuneACCESS repertoire file appears here via TCRdb, limited to in-frame rearrangements. These files lack a portion of the clones; in checked studies, under half of the deficit traces to unresolved V genes, and the cause of the others is not known. V, J and clone size are those of that table, while D and trimming were read from the DNA. The table notes some 28,000 clones here, none of them singletons. The ten largest make up roughly 29% of the sample.

The receptor was isolated from a human donor with common variable immunodeficiency. The V and J genes are TRBV7-9 and TRBJ1-6, with a weak D call of TRBD1 (6 bases match). The material sequenced was peripheral blood mononuclear cells. The sequenced part of the CDR3 DNA is TGTGCCAGCAGCGTCGGACAGTTAAATTCACCC. Its translation is CASSVGQLNSP. The CDR3 reads in full as CASSVGQLNSPLHF.